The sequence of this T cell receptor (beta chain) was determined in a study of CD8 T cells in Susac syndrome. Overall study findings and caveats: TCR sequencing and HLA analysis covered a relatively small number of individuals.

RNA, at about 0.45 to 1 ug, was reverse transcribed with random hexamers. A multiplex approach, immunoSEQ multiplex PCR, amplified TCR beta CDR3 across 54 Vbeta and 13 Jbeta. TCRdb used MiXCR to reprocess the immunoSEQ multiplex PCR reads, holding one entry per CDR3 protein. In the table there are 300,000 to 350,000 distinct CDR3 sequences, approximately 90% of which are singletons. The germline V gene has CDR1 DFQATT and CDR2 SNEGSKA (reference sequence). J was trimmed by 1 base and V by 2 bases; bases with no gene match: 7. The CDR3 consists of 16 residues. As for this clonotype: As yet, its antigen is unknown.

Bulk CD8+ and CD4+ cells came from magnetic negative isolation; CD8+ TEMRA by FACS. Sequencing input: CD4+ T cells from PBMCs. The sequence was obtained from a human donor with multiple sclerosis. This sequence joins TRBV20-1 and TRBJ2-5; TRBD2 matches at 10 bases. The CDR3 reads CSARPPLAGVQETQYF. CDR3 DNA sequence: TGCAGTGCTAGACCCCCCCTAGCGGGGGTCCAAGAGACCCAGTACTTC.